Listed below are T cell receptor beta chains from one sample, sequenced in a study of CD8+CD57+ T cells in acquired aplastic anemia. TCRdb reprocessed the reads via MiXCR and lists one record per CDR3 protein. Of 150,000 or so distinct CDR3 sequences listed, over 50% were seen once; the top ten hold 12%. Sample: sorted CD4+, CD8+, or CD8+CD57+ T cells (not recorded which) from PBMCs. The source of these receptors is a human donor with aplastic anemia. Both conserved end residues are trimmed from each CDR3. Clone size is stated in some rows and not others, as once, few, many or a class when expanded.

>TRBV19|.
ASLMAGGPDEQF
>TRBV25-1|.
ASSALAPEQY
>TRBV2|.
ASSEAIQPQH
>TRBV5-6|many
ASSPSGAQPQH
>TRBV7-9|many
ASMPPGTVDEQF
>TRBV5-4|.
ASSSEGLSVTGELF
>TRBV10-2|many
ASSESASGGPQETQY
>TRBV20-1|medium-sized
SASFPETSYNEQF
>TRBV2|many
ASSEGGGRIQPLH
>TRBV29-1|medium-sized
SVAGEWYGYT
>TRBV29-1|.
SVVAGKVRTDTQY
>TRBV7-6|many
ASSLSSSGSYNEQF
>TRBV11-2|.
ASSLTLAGESYEQY
>TRBV7-6|.
ASSSGIGTEAF
>TRBV5-1|.
ASHGPETQY
>TRBV2|few
ASRIGQKGQETQY
>TRBV2|many
ATKWESNYNEQF
>TRBV29-1|few
SVGQTQGRKGYT
>TRBV7-8|.
ASSPSGEGYA
>TRBV2|.
ASILDTYPEAF
>TRBV27|.
ASSLSGRGYNQPQH
>TRBV5-5|many
ASGPGGPADEQY
>TRBV7-2|.
ASSAAPRETQY
>TRBV29-1|.
SVRVGLHTGELF
>TRBV12-1|many
ASSPHEPLGSPLH
>TRBV25-1|.
ASVGPGLVREQY
>TRBV10-3|many
AISAGTGAAYNEQF
>TRBV3-1|.
ASSQGSDGNQPQH
>TRBV20-1|.
SARTGANSPLH
>TRBV12-3/TRBV12-4|.
ASSLDWRGYNEQF
>TRBV25-1|few
ASSYQGSEAF
>TRBV19|few
ASSHRTGTGDSPLH
>TRBV10-2|.
ATSRGQVDTGELF
>TRBV9|many
ASSNGQGGSANEKLF
>TRBV5-4|.
ASSLSGRGETQY